A selection of T cell receptor beta chains follows, all from one sample in a study of blood T cell repertoires in COVID-19. The repertoire was sequenced with immunoSEQ multiplex PCR; TCRdb's copy has only in-frame clones and lacks some. This table holds about 200,000 clones, 79% found once. Material: peripheral blood. The receptors originated from a woman in her forties with COVID-19, enrolled during active disease. The CDR3 runs from the conserved cysteine through the conserved F or W. The D gene is left open where the match is weak. Size tells how often a clone was seen (once, few, many) or the class of an expanded clone, and some rows leave it out.

j_call	v_call	clone_size	d_call	cdr3_length	cdr3_aa	cdr3_nt
TRBJ2-1	TRBV5-5	.	.	16	CASSLNTGLSYNEQFF	TGTGCCAGCAGCTTAAACACAGGGCTCTCCTACAATGAGCAGTTCTTC
TRBJ1-5	TRBV19	.	.	12	CASSMREQPQHF	TGTGCCAGTAGCATGAGGGAACAGCCCCAGCATTTT
TRBJ2-7	TRBV6-6	.	.	15	CASSSSYRNSYEQYF	TGTGCCAGCAGTTCATCTTACAGGAACTCCTACGAGCAGTACTTC
TRBJ2-3	TRBV12-3/TRBV12-4	.	.	11	CASSGAFTQYF	TGTGCCAGCAGTGGAGCCTTCACGCAGTATTTT
TRBJ1-2	TRBV4-2	few	.	17	CASSQEASTGANYGYTF	TGTGCCAGCAGCCAAGAAGCCAGTACAGGTGCTAACTATGGCTACACCTTC
TRBJ2-5	TRBV30	.	.	13	CAWSVRVVETQYF	TGTGCCTGGAGTGTACGGGTGGTAGAGACCCAGTACTTC
TRBJ1-2	TRBV4-3	once	TRBD1	15	CASSKLRDRPLSYTF	TGCGCCAGCAGCAAATTAAGGGACAGACCTTTAAGCTACACCTTC
TRBJ2-2	TRBV27	.	TRBD2	14	CASSLASGRSELFF	TGTGCCAGCAGTTTAGCTAGCGGGCGATCCGAGCTGTTTTTT
TRBJ1-6	TRBV14	.	.	20	CASSHRKGGSPVFYNSPLHF	TGTGCCAGCAGCCACCGAAAAGGGGGATCGCCAGTATTCTATAATTCACCCCTCCACTTT
TRBJ1-2	TRBV10-3	few	TRBD1	13	CAINPGGSYGYTF	TGTGCCATCAATCCAGGGGGCAGCTATGGCTACACCTTC
TRBJ2-3	TRBV19	.	TRBD1	15	CASSMGQAARDTQYF	TGTGCCAGTAGTATGGGACAGGCGGCCCGAGATACGCAGTATTTT
TRBJ2-1	TRBV6-6	.	.	16	CASSYGRGGERNEQFF	TGTGCCAGCAGTTACGGCCGCGGGGGCGAGAGAAATGAGCAGTTCTTC
TRBJ2-1	TRBV5-1	.	TRBD1	16	CASSSPKDRGPGEQFF	TGCGCCAGCAGCTCGCCAAAGGACAGGGGGCCTGGTGAGCAGTTCTTC
TRBJ2-1	TRBV20-1	.	.	15	CSASGPAVLPNEQFF	TGCAGTGCTAGTGGGCCAGCGGTCCTACCCAATGAGCAGTTCTTC
TRBJ2-5	TRBV15	.	TRBD2	14	CATRGDQREETQYF	TGTGCCACCCGGGGGGACCAACGTGAAGAGACCCAGTACTTC
TRBJ2-5	TRBV2	.	TRBD1	14	CASKQTGYRGTQYF	TGTGCCAGCAAGCAGACAGGGTATCGTGGGACCCAGTACTTC
TRBJ2-7	TRBV2	.	TRBD1	13	CASLRDRGHEQYF	TGTGCCAGCCTCCGGGACAGGGGCCACGAGCAGTACTTC
TRBJ1-6	TRBV5-4	.	.	19	CASSLGVEVGGSYNSPLHF	TGTGCCAGCAGCTTGGGGGTCGAGGTCGGGGGTTCCTATAATTCACCCCTCCACTTT
TRBJ1-5	TRBV7-2	.	.	14	CASSARAGNQPQHF	TGTGCCAGCAGCGCAAGAGCGGGCAATCAGCCCCAGCATTTT
TRBJ1-2	TRBV18	.	.	17	CASSPPNLLGRDYGYTF	TGTGCCAGCTCACCACCGAACCTCCTGGGCCGCGACTATGGCTACACCTTC
TRBJ2-1	TRBV15	.	.	13	CATSGGLGNEQFF	TGTGCCACCAGCGGAGGACTCGGCAATGAGCAGTTCTTC
TRBJ2-1	TRBV5-1	.	TRBD2	16	CASSLAPLAGDNEQFF	TGCGCCAGCAGCTTGGCACCACTAGCGGGGGACAATGAGCAGTTCTTC
TRBJ2-3	TRBV10-2	once	.	17	CASSDSVSTGATDTQYF	TGCGCCAGCAGTGATTCTGTTTCGACGGGAGCCACAGATACGCAGTATTTT
TRBJ2-7	TRBV19	.	TRBD1	13	CASSIGTGNEQYF	TGTGCCAGTAGTATAGGGACAGGGAACGAGCAGTACTTC
TRBJ1-3	TRBV25-1	.	.	15	CASRHGFGLGNTIYF	TGTGCCAGTCGTCACGGGTTCGGGTTGGGAAACACCATATATTTT
TRBJ1-1	TRBV12-3/TRBV12-4	.	TRBD1	13	CASRVTGDTEAFF	TGTGCCAGCAGGGTAACAGGGGACACTGAAGCTTTCTTT
TRBJ1-2	TRBV7-8	few	.	15	CASSLSGGLYYGYTF	TGTGCCAGCAGCTTATCAGGAGGATTATACTATGGCTACACCTTC
TRBJ1-6	TRBV19	.	TRBD1	13	CASGTAANSPLHF	TGTGCCAGTGGGACAGCCGCGAATTCACCCCTCCACTTT
TRBJ2-7	TRBV20-1	few	.	11	CSARSGHEQYF	TGCAGTGCTAGGAGCGGCCACGAGCAGTACTTC
TRBJ2-1	TRBV11-2	.	TRBD2	15	CASSLVIAGEIVQFF	TGTGCCAGCAGCTTAGTTATAGCGGGAGAAATAGTGCAGTTCTTC
TRBJ2-2	TRBV2	.	TRBD1	16	CASSDWQGDVRGELFF	TGTGCCAGCAGTGATTGGCAGGGGGATGTTCGCGGGGAGCTGTTTTTT
TRBJ1-4	TRBV18	once	TRBD1	15	CASSQEQGANEKLFF	TGTGCCAGCTCACAGGAACAGGGGGCTAATGAAAAACTGTTTTTT
TRBJ1-4	TRBV30	.	.	14	CAWSRRSLNEKLFF	TGTGCCTGGAGTAGGCGGTCGTTAAATGAAAAACTGTTTTTT
TRBJ2-7	TRBV9	.	.	12	CASSPRGYEQYF	TGTGCCAGCAGCCCCCGGGGGTACGAGCAGTACTTC
TRBJ1-5	TRBV7-9	.	.	17	CASSPRGGQGSNQPQHF	TGTGCCAGCAGCCCACGGGGGGGCCAGGGTAGCAATCAGCCCCAGCATTTT
TRBJ2-3	TRBV19	.	TRBD2	14	CASRRGVSTDTQYF	TGTGCCAGTAGGCGGGGGGTCAGCACAGATACGCAGTATTTT
TRBJ2-5	TRBV4-1	.	TRBD2	17	CASSQLPLADYGETQYF	TGCGCCAGCAGCCAACTCCCCCTAGCGGATTATGGAGAGACCCAGTACTTC
TRBJ2-7	TRBV5-1	.	TRBD1	14	CASSQTGDSNEQYF	TGCGCCAGCAGCCAAACAGGGGATAGCAACGAGCAGTACTTC
TRBJ2-2	TRBV5-5	.	TRBD1	16	CASSFDREANTGELFF	TGTGCCAGCAGCTTTGACAGGGAAGCGAACACCGGGGAGCTGTTTTTT
TRBJ2-6	TRBV5-1	.	.	17	CASSSLPLSSGANVLTF	TGCGCCAGCAGCTCCTTACCCCTAAGCTCTGGGGCCAACGTCCTGACTTTC